This T cell receptor (beta chain) stems from a study of identical twins. Findings of the study overall: Cross-sectional statistical analysis, not tracking of the same donors, underpinned the conclusions.

There are 14 residues in the CDR3. The germline V and J ends were trimmed by 0 bases and 4 bases, with 10 bases remaining between them. Germline V gene sequence: CDR1 SGHRS, CDR2 YFSETQ. TCRdb analysed the 5' RACE reads with MiXCR anew, one entry per CDR3 protein. The sample carries 700,000 or so distinct CDR3 sequences, 8.6% recorded once. This clonotype has a handful of counts. Antigen: not known. These records were also assigned to another study, of yellow fever vaccine responses in identical twins.

The receptor was isolated from a young woman in good health. The genes are TRBV5-1 and TRBJ1-1, with D possibly matching TRBD1 (5 bases). Input material: PBMCs. The CDR3 loop is CASSLEGVLTEAFF. CDR3 coding DNA: TGCGCCAGCAGCTTGGAAGGGGTCCTCACTGAAGCTTTCTTT.